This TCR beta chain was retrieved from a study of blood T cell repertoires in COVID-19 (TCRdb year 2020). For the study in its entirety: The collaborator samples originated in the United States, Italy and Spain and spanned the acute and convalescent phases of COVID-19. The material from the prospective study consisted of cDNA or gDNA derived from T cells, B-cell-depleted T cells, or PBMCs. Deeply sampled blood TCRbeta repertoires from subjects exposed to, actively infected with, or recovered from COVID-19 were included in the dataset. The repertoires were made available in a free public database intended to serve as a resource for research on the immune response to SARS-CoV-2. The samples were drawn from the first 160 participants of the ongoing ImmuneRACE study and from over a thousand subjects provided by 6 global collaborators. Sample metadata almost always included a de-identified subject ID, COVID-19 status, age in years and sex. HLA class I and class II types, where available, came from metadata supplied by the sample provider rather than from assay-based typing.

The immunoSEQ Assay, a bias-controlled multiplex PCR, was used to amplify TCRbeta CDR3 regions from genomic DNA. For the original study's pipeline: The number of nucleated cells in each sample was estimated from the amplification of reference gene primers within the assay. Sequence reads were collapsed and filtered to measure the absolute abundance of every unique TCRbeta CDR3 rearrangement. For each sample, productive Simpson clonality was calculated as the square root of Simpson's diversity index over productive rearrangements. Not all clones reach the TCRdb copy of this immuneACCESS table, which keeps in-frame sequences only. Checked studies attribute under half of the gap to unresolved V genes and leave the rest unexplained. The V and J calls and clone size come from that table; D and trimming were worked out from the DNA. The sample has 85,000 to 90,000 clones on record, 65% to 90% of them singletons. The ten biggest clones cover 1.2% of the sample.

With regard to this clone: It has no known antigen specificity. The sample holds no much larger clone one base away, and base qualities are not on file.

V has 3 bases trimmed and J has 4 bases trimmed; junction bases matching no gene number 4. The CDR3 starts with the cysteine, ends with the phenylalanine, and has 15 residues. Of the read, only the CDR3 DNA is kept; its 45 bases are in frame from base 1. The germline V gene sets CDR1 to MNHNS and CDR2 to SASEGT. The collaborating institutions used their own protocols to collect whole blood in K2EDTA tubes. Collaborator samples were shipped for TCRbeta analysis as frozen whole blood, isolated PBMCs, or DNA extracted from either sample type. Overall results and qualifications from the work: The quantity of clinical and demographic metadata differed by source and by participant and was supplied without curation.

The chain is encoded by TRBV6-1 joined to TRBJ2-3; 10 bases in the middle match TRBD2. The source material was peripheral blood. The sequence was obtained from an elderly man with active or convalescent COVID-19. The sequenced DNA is TGTGCCAGCAGTGATGTAGCGGGAGGTGCAGATACGCAGTATTTT. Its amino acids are CASSDVAGGADTQYF.